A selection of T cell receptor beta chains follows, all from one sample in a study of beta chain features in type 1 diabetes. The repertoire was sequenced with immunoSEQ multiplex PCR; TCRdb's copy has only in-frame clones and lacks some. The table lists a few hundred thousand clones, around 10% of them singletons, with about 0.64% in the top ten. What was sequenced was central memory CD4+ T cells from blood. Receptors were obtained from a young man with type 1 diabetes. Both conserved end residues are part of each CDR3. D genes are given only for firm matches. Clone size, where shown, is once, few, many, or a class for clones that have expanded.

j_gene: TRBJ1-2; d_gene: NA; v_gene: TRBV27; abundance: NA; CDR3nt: TGTGCCAGCAGTTTGGGTAAGGGGTCGGTCGCCTACACCTTC; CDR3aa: CASSLGKGSVAYTF
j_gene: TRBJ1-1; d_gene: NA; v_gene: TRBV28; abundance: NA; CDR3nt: TGTGCCAGCAAAGTCAGGGACACTGAAGCTTTCTTT; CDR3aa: CASKVRDTEAFF
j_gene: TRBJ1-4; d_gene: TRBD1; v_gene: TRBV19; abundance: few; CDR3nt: TGTGCCAGTAGTATTACCACCTCCGGGACAGGGAACGAAAAACTGTTTTTT; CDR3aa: CASSITTSGTGNEKLFF
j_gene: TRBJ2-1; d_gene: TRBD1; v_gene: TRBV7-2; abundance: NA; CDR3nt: TGTGCCAGCAGCTTAGGGACAGGTACCTACAATGAGCAGTTCTTC; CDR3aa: CASSLGTGTYNEQFF
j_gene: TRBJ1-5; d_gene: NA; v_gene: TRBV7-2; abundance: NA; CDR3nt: TGTGCCAGCAGCTTTTATCCGGATAGCAATCAGCCCCAGCATTTT; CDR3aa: CASSFYPDSNQPQHF
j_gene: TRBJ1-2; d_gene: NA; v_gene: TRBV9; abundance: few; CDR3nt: TGTGCCAGCAGCGTAGATGAGCTTCCGAACTATGGCTACACCTTC; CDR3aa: CASSVDELPNYGYTF
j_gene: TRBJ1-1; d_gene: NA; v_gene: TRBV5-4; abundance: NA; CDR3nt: TGTGCCAGCAGCTTGAATCCGGGACGCACGAACACTGAAGCTTTCTTT; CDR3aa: CASSLNPGRTNTEAFF
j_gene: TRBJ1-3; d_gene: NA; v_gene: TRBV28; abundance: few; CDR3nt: TGTGCCAGCAGTTTATTCCCTGACGGCTCTGGAAACACCATATATTTT; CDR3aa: CASSLFPDGSGNTIYF
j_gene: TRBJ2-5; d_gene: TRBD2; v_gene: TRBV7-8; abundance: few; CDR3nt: TGTGCCAGCAGCTTAGGGACTAGCGGGAGGGGATGGGGTCAAGAGACCCAGTACTTC; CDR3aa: CASSLGTSGRGWGQETQYF
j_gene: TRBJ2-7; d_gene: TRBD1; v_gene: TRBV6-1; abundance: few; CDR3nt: TGTGCCAGCACTCTTGGGACAGGGGGCTACGAGCAGTACTTC; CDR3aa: CASTLGTGGYEQYF
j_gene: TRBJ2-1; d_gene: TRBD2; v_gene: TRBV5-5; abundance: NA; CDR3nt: TGTGCCAGCAGCTTGGCCCTCGGGAGGGCCGTCGATGAGCAGTTCTTC; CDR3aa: CASSLALGRAVDEQFF
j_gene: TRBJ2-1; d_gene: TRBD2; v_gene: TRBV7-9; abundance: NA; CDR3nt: TGTGCCAGCAGCCCACACCGGGGGGGAGTGAATGAGCAGTTCTTC; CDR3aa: CASSPHRGGVNEQFF
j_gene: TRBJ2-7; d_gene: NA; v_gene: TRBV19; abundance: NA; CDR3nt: TGTGCCAGTAGTAAGGGTCCCTACGAGCAGTACTTC; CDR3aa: CASSKGPYEQYF
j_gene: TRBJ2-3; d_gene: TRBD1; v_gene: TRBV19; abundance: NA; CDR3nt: TGTGCCAGTAGTCCGGGACAGGGCTTGGATACGCAGTATTTT; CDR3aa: CASSPGQGLDTQYF
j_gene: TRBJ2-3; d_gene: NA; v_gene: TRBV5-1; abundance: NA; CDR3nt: TGCGCCAGCAGCCCTTATGGCTCCGACAGCACAGATACGCAGTATTTT; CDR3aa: CASSPYGSDSTDTQYF
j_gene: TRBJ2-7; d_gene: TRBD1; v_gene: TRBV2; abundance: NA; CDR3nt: TGTGCCAGCAGGGTGACAGGGAGCTCCTACGAGCAGTACTTC; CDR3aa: CASRVTGSSYEQYF
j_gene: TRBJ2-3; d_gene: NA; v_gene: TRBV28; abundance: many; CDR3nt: TGTGCCAGCAGGGTCACAGATACGCAGTATTTT; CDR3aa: CASRVTDTQYF
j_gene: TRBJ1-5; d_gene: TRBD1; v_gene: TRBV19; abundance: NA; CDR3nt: TGTGCCAGTACCTCTTGGGGGACAGGTGGCAATCAGCCCCAGCATTTT; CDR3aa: CASTSWGTGGNQPQHF
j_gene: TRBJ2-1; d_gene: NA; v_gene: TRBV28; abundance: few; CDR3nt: TGTGCCAGCAGTTCAATCCCCTACGGCAGCGGAACCTTCCCATACAATGAGCAGTTCTTC; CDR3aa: CASSSIPYGSGTFPYNEQFF
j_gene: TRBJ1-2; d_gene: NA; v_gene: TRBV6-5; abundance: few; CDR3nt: TGTGCCAGCAGTGAAATCGCAGATGGCTACACCTTC; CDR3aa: CASSEIADGYTF
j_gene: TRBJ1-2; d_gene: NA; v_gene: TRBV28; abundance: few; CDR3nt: TGTGCCAGCAGTTTGGCGGGTAAGACGTATGGCTACACCTTC; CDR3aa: CASSLAGKTYGYTF
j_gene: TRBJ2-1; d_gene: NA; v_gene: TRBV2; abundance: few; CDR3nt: TGTGCCAGCAGTGAAGCAAGGTCGGCGGGCATGGGCTCCTACAATGAGCAGTTCTTC; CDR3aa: CASSEARSAGMGSYNEQFF
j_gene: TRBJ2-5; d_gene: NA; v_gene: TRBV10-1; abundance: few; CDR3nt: TGCGCCAGCAGTGATGGCAGGGGGGATCAAGAGACCCAGTACTTC; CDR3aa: CASSDGRGDQETQYF
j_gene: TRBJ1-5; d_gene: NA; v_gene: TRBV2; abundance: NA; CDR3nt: TGTGCCAGCAGTGGAGAGGCCCAGGGAAATCAGCCCCAGCATTTT; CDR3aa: CASSGEAQGNQPQHF
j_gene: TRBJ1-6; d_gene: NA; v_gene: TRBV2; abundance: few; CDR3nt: TGTGCCAGCAGAGGACAGACAGCTAATTCACCCCTCCACTTT; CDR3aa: CASRGQTANSPLHF
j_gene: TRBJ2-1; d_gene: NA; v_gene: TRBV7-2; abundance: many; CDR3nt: TGTGCCAGCAGCTTTATTTCCCTCAGTAATGAGCAGTTCTTC; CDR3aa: CASSFISLSNEQFF
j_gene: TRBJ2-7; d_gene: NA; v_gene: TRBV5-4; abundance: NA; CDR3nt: TGTGCCAGCAGCCCCCAACAGGGAAACGAGCAGTACTTC; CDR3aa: CASSPQQGNEQYF
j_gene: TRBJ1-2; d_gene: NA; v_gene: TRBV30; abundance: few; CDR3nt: TGTGCCTGGACACCTCCCACGGGGGGTAACTATGGCTACACCTTC; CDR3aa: CAWTPPTGGNYGYTF
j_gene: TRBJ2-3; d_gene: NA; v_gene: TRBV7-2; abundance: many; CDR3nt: TGTGCCAGCAACTTCGGGGGATTCACAGATACGCAGTATTTT; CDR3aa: CASNFGGFTDTQYF
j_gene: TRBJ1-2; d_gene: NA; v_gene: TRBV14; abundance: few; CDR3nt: TGTGCCAGCAGCCCTCACACAGGATACCCCTCATTGGGCTACACGTTC; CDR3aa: CASSPHTGYPSLGYTF
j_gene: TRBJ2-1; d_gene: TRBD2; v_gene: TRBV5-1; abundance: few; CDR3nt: TGCGCCAGCAGCGAGCGGGAGATGGGGTACAATGAGCAGTTCTTC; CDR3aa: CASSEREMGYNEQFF
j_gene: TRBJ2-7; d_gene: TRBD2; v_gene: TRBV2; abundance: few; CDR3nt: TGTGCCAGCAGTCCGGGACTAGCGGGAGGTTCCTACGAGCAGTACTTC; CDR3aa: CASSPGLAGGSYEQYF
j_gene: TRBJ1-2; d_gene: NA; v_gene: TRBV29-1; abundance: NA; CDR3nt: TGCAGCGTTGGTGGCTACACCTTC; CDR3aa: CSVGGYTF
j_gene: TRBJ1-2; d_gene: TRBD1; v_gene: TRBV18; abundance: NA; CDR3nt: TGTGCCAGCTCACCCTCCCTACAGGGGGAAGGCTACACCTTC; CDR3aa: CASSPSLQGEGYTF
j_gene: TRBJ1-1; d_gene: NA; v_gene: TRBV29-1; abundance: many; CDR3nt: TGCAGCGCCAGACAGCAACTGAACACTGAAGCTTTCTTT; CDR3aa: CSARQQLNTEAFF
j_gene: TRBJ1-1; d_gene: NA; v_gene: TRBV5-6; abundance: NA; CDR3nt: TGTGCCAGCAGCTTGGGTCCTACAGGGACTGAAGCTTTCTTT; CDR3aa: CASSLGPTGTEAFF
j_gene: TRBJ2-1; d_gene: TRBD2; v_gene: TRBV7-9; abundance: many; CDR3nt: TGTGCCAGCAGCTTAGCACTAGCGGGAACCTACAATGAGCAGTTCTTC; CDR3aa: CASSLALAGTYNEQFF
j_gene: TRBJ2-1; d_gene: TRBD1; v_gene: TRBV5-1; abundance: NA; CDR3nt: TGCGCCAGCAGCTTCCGGACAGGGGAAGGTGAGCAGTTCTTC; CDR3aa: CASSFRTGEGEQFF
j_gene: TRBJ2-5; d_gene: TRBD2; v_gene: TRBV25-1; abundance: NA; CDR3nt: TGTGCCAGCAGTGATGGGCGGGAGGGAGAGACCCAGTACTTC; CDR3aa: CASSDGREGETQYF
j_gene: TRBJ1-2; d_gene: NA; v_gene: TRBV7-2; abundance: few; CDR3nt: TGTGCCAGCAGCTTAGGGTATAGGGGGGCCGGGTCGTACGGCTACACCTTC; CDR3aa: CASSLGYRGAGSYGYTF
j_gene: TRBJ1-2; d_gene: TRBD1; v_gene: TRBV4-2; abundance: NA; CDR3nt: TGTGCCAGCAGCCAAGATTTGGGACAGTTTTATGGCTACACCTTC; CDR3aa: CASSQDLGQFYGYTF
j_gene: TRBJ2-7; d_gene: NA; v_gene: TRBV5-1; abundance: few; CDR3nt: TGCGCCAGCAGCGGAAGGTGGATTTCCCCCTACGAGCAGTACTTC; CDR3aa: CASSGRWISPYEQYF